The rows below give T cell receptor beta chains drawn from one sample of a study of cytomegalovirus exposure and HLA in healthy donors. Only in-frame clones appear in the TCRdb table, and some are missing; sequencing was by immunoSEQ multiplex PCR. The table has some 130,000 clones, 80% to 90% seen once. The sequencing sample was made of PBMCs. These receptors all stem from a woman under 30 in good health and CMV-seronegative. Both conserved end residues are part of each CDR3. Fields, in order: CDR3 length, D gene, V gene, clone size, CDR3 protein. D genes are given only for firm matches. A clone size is listed for some rows: how often the clone was seen (once, few, many), or a class if it is expanded.

len: 14
d_gene: NA
v_gene: TRBV5-4
abundance: NA
CDR3aa: CASSLAQENSPLHF

len: 15
d_gene: NA
v_gene: TRBV7-9
abundance: once
CDR3aa: CASKGTRDLNSPLHF

len: 17
d_gene: NA
v_gene: TRBV4-1
abundance: NA
CDR3aa: CASSQGGGRRTNEKLFF

len: 14
d_gene: NA
v_gene: TRBV2
abundance: NA
CDR3aa: CASSELSGNQPQHF

len: 14
d_gene: NA
v_gene: TRBV28
abundance: NA
CDR3aa: CATKQGAMNTEAFF

len: 17
d_gene: TRBD2
v_gene: TRBV9
abundance: NA
CDR3aa: CASSVADWTSGNYEQYF

len: 16
d_gene: NA
v_gene: TRBV5-4
abundance: NA
CDR3aa: CASSFGKSSGANVLTF

len: 16
d_gene: NA
v_gene: TRBV7-6
abundance: NA
CDR3aa: CASSLDASAFTDTQYF

len: 15
d_gene: TRBD2
v_gene: TRBV7-3
abundance: NA
CDR3aa: CASSFSAGGFNEQFF

len: 16
d_gene: TRBD1
v_gene: TRBV5-5
abundance: NA
CDR3aa: CASSEDIQGGITEAFF